This entry lists 21 T cell receptor beta chains sequenced from one sample in a study of cytomegalovirus exposure and HLA in healthy donors. PCR was performed using 60 Vbeta and 13 Jbeta primers. Clones were read by immunoSEQ multiplex PCR, and TCRdb kept only the in-frame ones, dropping some. The table records 200,000 to 250,000 clones, 70% to 85% of them present only once. The sequenced sample consisted of PBMCs. The receptors were gathered from a woman between 35 and 50 years old in good health and CMV-seronegative.

The V call is TRBV6-5, the J call TRBJ1-1; D call uncertain. Per germline, CDR1 MNHEY and CDR2 SVGAGI. CDR3 length: 15 amino acids. Trimming left V 0 bases short and J 1 base short, with 9 bases between. The CDR3 DNA reads TGTGCCAGCAGTTACTCTCCCGGTGGGAACACTGAAGCTTTCTTT. Translating gives CASSYSPGGNTEAFF.

The rearrangement joins TRBV9 to TRBJ2-2, with TRBD1 matching over 10 bases. There are 17 residues in the CDR3. CDR1 and CDR2 (germline): SGDLS, YYNGEE. The V and J ends lost 4 bases and 1 base, in that order; junction bases with no gene match: 7. This chain's CDR3 is CASSLRRDRGNTGELFF. In DNA, the CDR3 is TGTGCCAGCAGCCTCCGCCGGGACAGGGGGAACACCGGGGAGCTGTTTTTT.

The chain recombines TRBV19 with TRBJ1-1, with 7 bases identical to TRBD1. This CDR3 has 14 residues. V lost 6 bases, J lost 4 bases, and 8 bases stayed unmatched. Germline CDR1 LNHDA, CDR2 SQIVND (reference sequence). This CDR3 reads CASRTTGIGTEAFF. In nucleotides, the CDR3 is TGTGCCAGTAGGACGACAGGGATCGGCACTGAAGCTTTCTTT.

The gene calls are TRBV27 and TRBJ2-3, with unresolved D. In germline, CDR1 is MNHEY, CDR2 SMNVEV (reference sequence). V dropped 7 bases and J dropped 2 bases, with 16 bases sitting between them. The CDR3 is made up of 15 amino acids. CDR3 sequence (DNA): TGTGCCAGCATGATACGTACATGGTCCACAGATACGCAGTATTTT. Its protein product is CASMIRTWSTDTQYF.

The CDR3 protein is CASSYSGQGNTIYF. For the CDR3, the DNA is TGTGCCAGCAGTTACTCGGGGCAGGGAAACACCATATATTTT. The chain couples TRBV6-5 to TRBJ1-3; weak D call: TRBD1 (5 bases). Germline CDR1 and CDR2: MNHEY and SVGAGI. The CDR3 totals 14 residues. Deletions cut 0 bases from V and 4 bases from J, with 7 bases between.

The chain carries TRBV7-9 and TRBJ2-5; no reliable D call. Germline V gives CDR1 SEHNR, CDR2 FQNEAQ (reference sequence). The ends were cut back, 8 bases at V and 3 bases at J, with 16 bases in the middle. The CDR3 runs to 14 residues. The CDR3 nucleotides read TGTGCCAGCCATACTGGGCCCAAAGAAGAGACCCAGTACTTC. Protein product: CASHTGPKEETQYF.

This chain uses TRBV10-3 with TRBJ2-1; possibly TRBD2 for D (5 bases). V lost 0 bases and J 0 bases, leaving 15 bases between the germline ends. Germline V gene data show CDR1 as ENHRY and CDR2 as SYGVKD. The CDR3 covers 18 residues. The DNA for the CDR3 is TGTGCCATCAGTGAGTCGCCCGGGGATTCTAGCTCCTACAATGAGCAGTTCTTC. This encodes CAISESPGDSSSYNEQFF.

This clone was observed once. This rearrangement joins TRBV21-1 to TRBJ2-7; the table gives TRBD2 as D, unverified against the DNA. TRBV21-1 is labeled a pseudogene. The CDR3 sequence is 14 residues long. This chain's CDR3 is CASSRERGGLEQYF. CDR3 in DNA: TGTGCCAGCAGCAGGGAGCGGGGGGGCCTCGAGCAGTACTTC.

The J gene is TRBJ2-7, the V gene TRBV6-1, with 10 bases matching TRBD1. The CDR3 is 14 amino acids. Trimming removed 4 bases from V and 4 bases from J; junction bases left unmatched: 4. From germline, CDR1 is MNHNS and CDR2 SASEGT. The CDR3, as DNA: TGTGCCAGCAGTGCATGGGACAGGGGTTACGAGCAGTACTTC. Residues: CASSAWDRGYEQYF.

The gene calls are TRBV11-3 and TRBJ1-3; the D is unclear. The CDR3 covers 14 residues. V lost 0 bases and J 0 bases, leaving 3 bases between the germline ends. CDR1 SGHNT and CDR2 YENEEA come from the germline V gene. The CDR3 here is CASSLESSGNTIYF. The CDR3 DNA follows: TGTGCCAGCAGCTTAGAGAGCTCTGGAAACACCATATATTTT.

The chain couples TRBV5-4 to TRBJ1-1; D possibly corresponds to TRBD1 (5 bases). This CDR3 spans 14 amino acids. V was shortened by 0 bases and J by 7 bases, with 13 bases between the two germline ends. Germline CDR1 and CDR2: SGHNT and YYREEE (reference sequence). CDR3 sequence reads: CASSLEVTGGEAFF. CDR3 in DNA: TGTGCCAGCAGCTTGGAGGTGACGGGGGGTGAAGCTTTCTTT.

The chain is built from TRBV5-1 and TRBJ2-5; the match to TRBD1 covers 7 bases. Gene TRBJ2-7 matches the end of the DNA better, so the J call may be wrong. This CDR3 has 15 amino acids. Looked up from germline, CDR1 is SGHRS and CDR2 is YFSETQ. The chain's CDR3 is CASSLAGRGLYEQYF. Here the CDR3 DNA reads TGCGCCAGCAGCTTGGCGGGAAGGGGGCTTTACGAGCAGTACTTC.

This chain joins TRBV14 and TRBJ1-1; D is unresolved. Trimming cost V 1 base and J 5 bases, with 8 bases left between them. Germline V gene lookup returns CDR1 SGHDN and CDR2 FVKESK. The CDR3 is 13 residues long. CDR3 sequence reads: CASSQVPITEAFF. CDR3 DNA sequence: TGTGCCAGCAGCCAAGTGCCTATTACTGAAGCTTTCTTT.

This clone was seen a few times. The CDR3 protein is CASSSIRLFRGGYTF. In DNA, the CDR3 is TGTGCCAGCAGTTCTATCAGACTGTTTCGGGGGGGCTACACCTTC. The chain joins TRBV28 to TRBJ1-2; possibly TRBD1 for D (5 bases). Germline assignment: CDR1 MDHEN and CDR2 SYDVKM. The CDR3 consists of 15 residues. V was pared by 4 bases and J by 8 bases, with 20 bases between.

The rearrangement uses TRBV14 and TRBJ2-7; tentative D call: TRBD2 (6 bases). Germline lookup yields CDR1 SGHDN and CDR2 FVKESK. V dropped 0 bases and J dropped 1 base, with 16 bases sitting between them. The CDR3 length is 17 residues. The CDR3 protein is CASSQDMARRGSYEQYF. As DNA, the CDR3 is TGTGCCAGCAGCCAAGATATGGCCCGTCGGGGGTCCTACGAGCAGTACTTC.

DNA for the CDR3: TGTGCCAGCAGTCCTACAGGGGGAGGAACTGAAGCTTTCTTT. This sequence encodes CASSPTGGGTEAFF. J is TRBJ1-1 and V is TRBV27; 8 nucleotides agree with TRBD1. Losses at the gene ends were 5 bases for V and 5 bases for J; bases not matched to a gene: 7. The CDR3 runs to 14 residues. Germline V gives CDR1 MNHEY, CDR2 SMNVEV (reference sequence).

The chain has TRBV2 and TRBJ1-1; the match to TRBD1 covers 7 bases. Germline CDR1 SNHLY, CDR2 FYNNEI. With 5 bases clipped from V and 6 bases from J, the junction kept 3 bases outside the gene matches. This CDR3 is built from 12 residues. This CDR3 is CASSRDSSEAFF. DNA of the CDR3: TGTGCCAGCAGTAGGGACAGTTCTGAAGCTTTCTTT.

As concerns this clone: The sample contains more than one DNA sequence encoding this CDR3. The chain employs TRBV7-2 and TRBJ1-5; 8 nucleotides line up with TRBD1. With V trimmed by 5 bases and J by 5 bases, 8 bases remained unmatched. CDR3 length equals 15 residues. Germline CDR1 SGHTA, CDR2 FQGNSA. Here the CDR3 reads CASSPMGTGDQPQHF. CDR3 in DNA: TGTGCCAGCAGCCCCATGGGGACAGGTGATCAGCCCCAGCATTTT. The full variable domain, with the rest looked up from reference TRBV7-2 and TRBJ1-5, is GAGVSQSPSNKVTEKGKDVELRCDPISGHTALYWYRQSLGQGLEFLIYFQGNSAPDKSGLPSDRFSAERTGGSVSTLTIQRTQQEDSAVYLCASSPMGTGDQPQHFGDGTRLSIL.

The chain couples TRBV11-3 to TRBJ2-1; tentative D call: TRBD2 (5 bases). CDR1 is SGHNT and CDR2 is YENEEA in the germline V gene. The CDR3 is 14 amino acids. V lost 1 base and J lost 9, with 13 bases in between. The CDR3 DNA sequence: TGTGCCAGCAGCTTAGGGGAGAGGCTCGGTGAGCAGTTCTTC. It specifies CASSLGERLGEQFF.

The chain has TRBV6-6 and TRBJ1-1; D unclear. V shed 8 bases and J shed 0 bases, with 16 bases lying between them. CDR1 is MNHNY and CDR2 is SVGAGI in the germline V gene (reference sequence). This CDR3 comprises 15 residues. In nucleotides, the CDR3 is TGTGCCAGCGTAGAAACGGGGAATTTGAACACTGAAGCTTTCTTT. The encoded protein is CASVETGNLNTEAFF.

The V and J genes are TRBV6-6 and TRBJ1-1; no clear D. V lost 7 bases to trimming and J lost 0 bases, with 3 bases between them. The CDR3 is 11 amino acids. From germline, CDR1 is MNHNY and CDR2 SVGAGI (reference sequence). The CDR3 sequence is CASKLNTEAFF. The CDR3 nucleotides are TGTGCCAGCAAGCTGAACACTGAAGCTTTCTTT.